The rows below give T cell receptor beta chains drawn from one sample of a study of blood T cell repertoires in COVID-19. TCRdb's copy holds only in-frame clones and misses some; the assay was immunoSEQ multiplex PCR. The sample shows about 190,000 clones, about 90% of them seen only once. The sequenced sample consisted of peripheral blood. These TCRs come from a man over 45 with acute or convalescent COVID-19. CDR3s include the opening cysteine and the closing phenylalanine or tryptophan. The D gene is left open where the match is weak. Clone size appears in some rows only: once, few, many, or a class for an expanded clone.

v_call	clone_size	d_call	j_call	cdr3_nt	cdr3_aa
TRBV6-4	.	TRBD1	TRBJ1-6	TGTGCCAGCAGTGACTTGGGACAGGGGTATTCACCCCTCCACTTT	CASSDLGQGYSPLHF
TRBV4-3	.	TRBD2	TRBJ2-3	TGCGCCAGCAGCCAAGAAAGCGGCGGGGGAGGCACAGATACGCAGTATTTT	CASSQESGGGGTDTQYF
TRBV21-1	.	.	TRBJ2-2	TGTGCCAGCACCCCGGGACAGGGCGGCCCAGCGGGAAACACCGGGGAGCTGTTTTTT	CASTPGQGGPAGNTGELFF
TRBV19	.	.	TRBJ2-7	TGTGCCAGTAGTGAACAGGGGGGGTACGAGCAGTACTTC	CASSEQGGYEQYF
TRBV7-2	.	TRBD2	TRBJ2-1	TGTGCCAGCAGCCTTCGGACTAGCGGGGATGAGCAGTTCTTC	CASSLRTSGDEQFF
TRBV28	.	.	TRBJ1-1	TGTGCCAGCAGTTTACCCTCCCCTAAAGCTTTCTTT	CASSLPSPKAFF
TRBV6-2/TRBV6-3	.	TRBD2	TRBJ2-3	TGTGCCAGCAGTCAGCGGGGGGCTGGAGATACGCAGTATTTT	CASSQRGAGDTQYF
TRBV24-1	.	TRBD1	TRBJ1-2	TGTGCCACCAGCCGAACCGGGACAGGGGATGGCTACACCTTC	CATSRTGTGDGYTF
TRBV19	.	.	TRBJ2-1	TGTGCCAGTAGTATAGGAGCCTACAATGAGCAGTTCTTC	CASSIGAYNEQFF
TRBV28	.	TRBD2	TRBJ2-1	TGTGCCAGCAGACTAACGGGAGGCCCAAATGAGCAGTTCTTC	CASRLTGGPNEQFF
TRBV30	.	.	TRBJ1-6	TGTGCCTGGAGCGTAGGGGCAGGGGATTCACCCCTCCACTTT	CAWSVGAGDSPLHF
TRBV7-9	.	.	TRBJ2-2	TGTGCCAGCAGCCCCATATATACAACCGGGGAGCTGTTTTTT	CASSPIYTTGELFF
TRBV19	.	TRBD1	TRBJ1-2	TGTGCCAGTAGCCGACAGGGGGACGGCTATGGCTACACCTTC	CASSRQGDGYGYTF
TRBV7-3	.	TRBD2	TRBJ2-1	TGTGCCAGCAGCTCGGGACTAGCGTACAACAATGAGCAGTTCTTC	CASSSGLAYNNEQFF
TRBV11-2	.	.	TRBJ2-2	TGTGCCAGCAGCGACAGAGGCACCGGGGAGCTGTTTTTT	CASSDRGTGELFF
TRBV13	.	TRBD2	TRBJ2-3	TGTGCCAGCAGCTTAGGTAGGACTAGCAGCCAGTATTTT	CASSLGRTSSQYF
TRBV5-1	.	TRBD1	TRBJ2-1	TGCGCCAGCAGCTTGCCGGTGGGAAGACAGGGGATTGACAATGAGCAGTTCTTC	CASSLPVGRQGIDNEQFF
TRBV28	few	TRBD2	TRBJ2-1	TGTGCCAGCAGTCCCCTTAGCGGGAGGCTCTCCTACAATGAGCAGTTCTTC	CASSPLSGRLSYNEQFF
TRBV10-3	.	TRBD2	TRBJ2-1	TGTGCCATCAGCCGGGGGGGGGCTAACAATGAGCAGTTCTTC	CAISRGGANNEQFF
TRBV9	.	.	TRBJ2-1	TGTGCCAGCAGTGGGAGGCACGATCACAATGAGCAGTTCTTC	CASSGRHDHNEQFF
TRBV10-3	.	.	TRBJ2-5	TGTGCCACAGCGCCGGGAAGGGAGACCCAGTACTTC	CATAPGRETQYF
TRBV27	.	.	TRBJ1-6	TGTGCCAGCAGTTTGGAGGGTAGCTCCTATAATTCACCCCTCCACTTT	CASSLEGSSYNSPLHF
TRBV11-2	once	.	TRBJ1-1	TGTGCCAGCAGCTCCGCTATGAACACTGAAGCTTTCTTT	CASSSAMNTEAFF
TRBV28	.	.	TRBJ1-3	TGTGCCAGCAGTTCCGGACTGAACTCTGGAAACACCATATATTTT	CASSSGLNSGNTIYF
TRBV5-1	.	TRBD1	TRBJ1-4	TGCGCCAGCAGCGCAGGACTTGGACAGGGGAATGAAAAACTGTTTTTT	CASSAGLGQGNEKLFF
TRBV5-1	.	.	TRBJ2-7	TGCGCCAGCAGCTTGACAACAGAAAGCTCCTACGAGCAGTACTTC	CASSLTTESSYEQYF
TRBV4-2	.	TRBD2	TRBJ2-3	TGTGCCAGCAGCCAAGATGTTGGGAGGGGAACAGATACGCAGTATTTT	CASSQDVGRGTDTQYF
TRBV3-1/TRBV3-2	.	.	TRBJ2-2	TGTGCCAGCAGCCAAGGAGGCACCGGGGAGCTGTTTTTT	CASSQGGTGELFF
TRBV10-3	.	TRBD1	TRBJ1-3	TGTGCCATCAGTGGAGGGGGCCCGCGGGGAAACACCATATATTTT	CAISGGGPRGNTIYF
TRBV27	.	TRBD2	TRBJ2-7	TGTGCCAGCAGCCGATACCCCACCGGGACTAGGGGTTCCTACGAGCAGTACTTC	CASSRYPTGTRGSYEQYF
TRBV19	.	.	TRBJ2-3	TGTGCCAGTAGTCAACGGGGCACAGATACGCAGTATTTT	CASSQRGTDTQYF
TRBV5-8	.	.	TRBJ1-5	TGTGCCAGCAGCGGATACACAGGTAGCAATCAGCCCCAGCATTTT	CASSGYTGSNQPQHF
TRBV12-3/TRBV12-4	.	.	TRBJ1-1	TGTGCCAGCAGTTTAGTGAGAAACACTGAAGCTTTCTTT	CASSLVRNTEAFF
TRBV9	.	.	TRBJ1-5	TGTGCCAGCAGCGATGCCCTCGGCGGGCCCCAGCATTTT	CASSDALGGPQHF
TRBV10-1	.	.	TRBJ2-7	TGCGCCAGCAGTGAGGGGTTAGCGTGGAGGGGCGAGCAGTACTTC	CASSEGLAWRGEQYF